One sample yielded the 21 T cell receptor beta chains listed below, sequenced in a study of blood T cell repertoires in COVID-19. Assay used: immunoSEQ multiplex PCR; TCRdb lists only in-frame clones, some missing. The data contain 130,000 or so clones, roughly 88% of them seen just once; the ten biggest clones take up more than 1.5%. Sequenced sample: peripheral blood. These receptor sequences come from a woman aged 60-75 years with acute or convalescent COVID-19.

The V and J genes are TRBV4-1 and TRBJ2-3, with 10 nucleotides matching TRBD2. Germline CDR1 is MGHRA and CDR2 is YSYEKL. V gave up 0 bases and J gave up 1 base; unmatched junction bases: 10. CDR3 length: 19 residues. DNA for the CDR3: TGCGCCAGCAGCCAAGATGGAGCGGGGGGGCGTTCGGGCACAGATACGCAGTATTTT. It encodes CASSQDGAGGRSGTDTQYF.

V and J are TRBV9 and TRBJ2-1; 10 bases are a match to TRBD2. Germline V gene sequence: CDR1 SGDLS, CDR2 YYNGEE. The CDR3 has 16 residues. V lost 0 bases, J lost 3 bases, and 3 bases stayed unmatched. Here the CDR3 DNA reads TGTGCCAGCAGCGTAGTACCTAGCGGGAGCTACAATGAGCAGTTCTTC. Translated: CASSVVPSGSYNEQFF.

This sequence joins TRBV2 and TRBJ2-7; possible D gene TRBD1, 6 bases. Deletions cut 2 bases from V and 3 bases from J, with 14 bases between. CDR3 length: 15 amino acids. Germline V gene data show CDR1 as SNHLY and CDR2 as FYNNEI. The CDR3: CASSERTVRRYEQYF. The CDR3 DNA is TGTGCCAGCAGTGAAAGGACAGTTCGTCGCTACGAGCAGTACTTC.

J is TRBJ1-1 and V is TRBV12-3 or TRBV12-4; the D is unclear. The CDR3 is 13 amino acids. Trimming pared 8 bases from V and 4 bases from J, leaving 14 bases between. CDR3: CASEQLGVTEAFF. CDR3 coding DNA: TGTGCCAGCGAGCAGTTGGGAGTCACTGAAGCTTTCTTT.

The chain uses TRBV5-6 and TRBJ2-3; 7 bases are shared with TRBD2. V shed 4 bases, J shed 4 bases, and the junction held 0 bases outside the gene matches. The CDR3 sequence is 12 residues long. Per the germline V gene, CDR1 is SGHDT and CDR2 is YYEEEE. The CDR3 sequence is CASSGGADTQYF. As DNA, the CDR3 is TGTGCCAGCAGCGGGGGGGCAGATACGCAGTATTTT.

The genes are TRBV9 and TRBJ2-1; 8 bases agree with TRBD1. Germline-derived CDR1 and CDR2 are SGDLS and YYNGEE. V was pared by 0 bases and J by 5 bases, with 7 bases of the junction left unmatched. This CDR3 comprises 16 residues. CDR3 protein: CASSVVPQGVNNEQFF. CDR3 sequence (DNA): TGTGCCAGCAGCGTAGTCCCACAGGGGGTGAACAATGAGCAGTTCTTC.

The V and J genes are TRBV6-1 and TRBJ1-2; unclear D gene. The germline V and J ends were trimmed by 1 base and 6 bases, with 15 bases remaining between them. Germline CDR1 is MNHNS and CDR2 is SASEGT. CDR3 length: 15 amino acids. Here the CDR3 DNA reads TGTGCCAGCAGTGAAGGGCCCGGGGTACCGGATGGCTACACCTTC. This sequence encodes CASSEGPGVPDGYTF.

The CDR3 bases are TGTGCCAGCAGTTACGGTCGGGGAGGCCCTAATGAAAAACTGTTTTTT. Residues: CASSYGRGGPNEKLFF. This chain joins TRBV6-5 and TRBJ1-4; no reliable D call. V lost 2 bases, J lost 3 bases, and 13 bases lay in between. This CDR3 comprises 16 residues. Germline CDR1 MNHEY, CDR2 SVGAGI.

The chain uses TRBV5-1 and TRBJ1-3, with a weak D call TRBD1 (6 bases). V lost 0 bases and J lost 4, with 8 bases in between. The germline CDR1 and CDR2 sequences are SGHRS and YFSETQ. The CDR3 spans 14 residues. The chain's CDR3 is CASSLGTEGNTIYF. The CDR3 DNA sequence: TGCGCCAGCAGCTTGGGGACAGAAGGAAACACCATATATTTT.

The CDR3 here is CASSQDVPQLAGVSYEQYF. Written as DNA, the CDR3 is TGTGCCAGCAGCCAAGATGTTCCCCAGCTAGCGGGGGTCTCCTACGAGCAGTACTTC. This chain joins TRBV4-2 and TRBJ2-7; TRBD2 agrees at 10 bases. Germline V gene data show CDR1 as LGHNA and CDR2 as YNFKEQ. J lost 0 bases, V lost 0 bases, and 11 bases had no gene match. CDR3 length equals 19 residues.

The J gene is TRBJ1-2, the V gene TRBV28; TRBD1 agrees at 9 bases. Looked up from germline, CDR1 is MDHEN and CDR2 is SYDVKM. This CDR3 contains 14 residues. The V and J ends lost 2 bases and 8 bases, in that order; junction bases with no gene match: 6. DNA for the CDR3: TGTGCCAGCAGTTTAGGGACAGGGAGTGGCGGCTACACCTTC. Translated: CASSLGTGSGGYTF.

This clone was observed a handful of times. J is TRBJ2-5 and V is TRBV19, with D unresolved. V dropped 3 bases and J dropped 1 base, with 6 bases sitting between them. From germline, CDR1 is LNHDA and CDR2 SQIVND (reference sequence). The CDR3 runs to 13 residues. The CDR3 spells CASSIQVQETQYF. The CDR3 DNA reads as TGTGCCAGTAGTATCCAGGTCCAAGAGACCCAGTACTTC.

The chain uses TRBV11-1 and TRBJ2-7; a possible D gene is TRBD1 (5 bases). The CDR3 loop spans 14 amino acids. V lost 2 bases and J 3 bases, leaving 11 bases between the germline ends. In germline, CDR1 is SGHAT, CDR2 FQDESV (reference sequence). CDR3 coding DNA: TGTGCCAGCAGCTTAAACCAGGGCAACTACGAGCAGTACTTC. Translated: CASSLNQGNYEQYF.

This rearrangement joins TRBV12-3 or TRBV12-4 to TRBJ2-7; TRBD1 agrees at 8 bases. This CDR3 spans 13 amino acids. Trimming removed 5 bases from V and 5 bases from J; junction bases left unmatched: 5. CDR3 region: CASSRQGIDEQYF. The CDR3 DNA sequence: TGTGCCAGCAGTCGACAGGGGATTGACGAGCAGTACTTC.

The chain employs TRBV27 and TRBJ2-2; 7 bases map to TRBD2. The CDR3 has 19 residues. Germline CDR1 MNHEY, CDR2 SMNVEV (reference sequence). V lost 6 bases and J lost 6; bases outside the gene matches: 22. This chain's CDR3 is CASSTQARTRPGRAGELFF. The CDR3 DNA sequence: TGTGCCAGCAGCACGCAAGCCCGGACTAGGCCCGGGAGAGCCGGGGAGCTGTTTTTT.

The chain employs TRBV7-6 and TRBJ1-2; 9 nucleotides align to TRBD1. V was pared by 5 bases and J by 4 bases, with 8 bases of the junction left unmatched. The CDR3 extends over 15 amino acids. The germline gives CDR1 SGHVS, CDR2 FNYEAQ. CDR3 sequence (DNA): TGTGCCAGCAGCCAATTGGGACAGGGCAGCTATGGCTACACCTTC. Translating it yields CASSQLGQGSYGYTF.

J is TRBJ1-1 and V is TRBV5-6; D is unresolved. Germline CDR1 SGHDT, CDR2 YYEEEE. V lost 1 base to trimming and J lost 4 bases, with 8 bases between them. This CDR3 region has 13 residues. CDR3 in DNA: TGTGCCAGCAGCTTGTCACAGTTCACTGAAGCTTTCTTT. Translated: CASSLSQFTEAFF.

The CDR3 here is CASSMGTGVAYEQYF. The CDR3 DNA is TGTGCCAGTAGTATGGGGACAGGGGTGGCCTACGAGCAGTACTTC. V and J are TRBV19 and TRBJ2-7; 10 bases align to TRBD1. This CDR3 has 15 amino acids. The germline V gene has CDR1 LNHDA and CDR2 SQIVND (reference sequence). J lost 2 bases, V lost 3 bases, and 4 bases had no gene match.

Here the CDR3 DNA reads TGTGCCATCAGTGAGTCGGACAGGCCTTACTCTGGGGCCAACGTCCTGACTTTC. Its protein is CAISESDRPYSGANVLTF. This chain joins TRBV10-3 and TRBJ2-6; 7 positions match TRBD1. J was trimmed by 0 bases and V by 0 bases; bases with no gene match: 5. This CDR3 has 18 amino acids. Looked up from germline, CDR1 is ENHRY and CDR2 is SYGVKD.

The chain combines TRBV4-1 with TRBJ1-4; no reliable D call. This CDR3 comprises 16 residues. Germline CDR1 MGHRA, CDR2 YSYEKL. V was trimmed by 4 bases and J by 4 bases, leaving 16 bases between them. This chain's CDR3 is CASSPKPVGRNEKLFF. CDR3 coding DNA: TGCGCCAGCAGCCCGAAACCGGTGGGCCGTAATGAAAAACTGTTTTTT.

The rearrangement joins TRBV5-1 to TRBJ1-3, with 10 bases identical to TRBD1. Germline assignment: CDR1 SGHRS and CDR2 YFSETQ. Germline trimming cut 3 bases from V and 0 bases from J; bases unmatched to any gene: 0. This CDR3 is 15 amino acids long. The CDR3 DNA sequence: TGCGCCAGCAGCTGGACAGGGGGCTCTGGAAACACCATATATTTT. Translation gives CASSWTGGSGNTIYF. The whole variable domain, remainder taken from reference TRBV5-1 and TRBJ1-3, is KAGVTQTPRYLIKTRGQQVTLSCSPISGHRSVSWYQQTPGQGLQFLFEYFSETQRNKGNFPGRFSGRQFSNSRSEMNVSTLELGDSALYLCASSWTGGSGNTIYFGEGSWLTVV.